This TCR beta chain was identified in a study of shared T cell receptors in the human thymus. Germline V gives CDR1 LGHNA, CDR2 YNFKEQ. CDR3 length: 20 amino acids. V lost 4 bases to trimming and J lost 2 bases; unmatched junction nucleotides: 21. This table comes from immunoSEQ multiplex PCR, and its TCRdb copy is limited to in-frame clones, with some not included. Of about 660,000 clones in the sample, roughly 90% were seen once. This sample also appeared in a second study, on human thymus T cells. That source reports: The sample donors, healthy Finnish infants, were having corrective surgery for congenital heart defects. Blood and thymic repertoires both appeared biased in V and J gene usage.

Sequenced: thymocytes. The sequence derives from a boy under two years old with a congenital heart defect. This chain connects TRBV4-2 to TRBJ1-2, with TRBD1 matching over 8 bases. The CDR3 sequence is CASSRVKLLPGGSENYGYTF. The CDR3 bases are TGTGCCAGCAGCCGAGTAAAACTCCTTCCAGGGGGCTCAGAGAACTATGGCTACACCTTC.